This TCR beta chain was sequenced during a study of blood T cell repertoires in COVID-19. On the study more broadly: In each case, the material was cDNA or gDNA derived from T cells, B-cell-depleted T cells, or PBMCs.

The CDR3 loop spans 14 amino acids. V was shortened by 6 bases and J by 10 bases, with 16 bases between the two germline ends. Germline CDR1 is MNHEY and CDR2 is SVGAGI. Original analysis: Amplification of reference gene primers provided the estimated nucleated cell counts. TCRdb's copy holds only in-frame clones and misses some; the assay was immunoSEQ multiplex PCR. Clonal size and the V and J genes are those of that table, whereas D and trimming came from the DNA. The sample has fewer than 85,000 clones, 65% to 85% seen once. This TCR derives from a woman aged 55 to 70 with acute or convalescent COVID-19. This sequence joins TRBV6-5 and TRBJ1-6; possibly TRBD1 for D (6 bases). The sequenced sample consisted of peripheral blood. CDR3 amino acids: CASSLQGVMSPLHF. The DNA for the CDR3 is TGTGCCAGCAGCTTACAGGGTGTGATGTCACCCCTCCACTTT.